The clone carrying this TCR beta chain was observed a single time. Adult donors, all healthy and HIV-negative, had no recent acute infections or vaccinations. These data come from a study of shared clonotypes between healthy human individuals. Produced via immunoSEQ multiplex PCR; TCRdb's table is partial and in-frame only. The table has about 1.1 million clones, around 78% seen once; the top ten hold more than 0.5%. V gave up 0 bases and J gave up 9 bases, with 25 bases separating them. CDR3 size: 19 residues. Germline V CDR1 and CDR2: SGHRS, YFSETQ. This TCR came from a man aged 18 to 35 in good health. Some clones in this sample may be carry-over from other donors' samples. The chain employs TRBV5-1 and TRBJ1-6, with D tentatively TRBD1 (5 bases). Input material: memory CD4+ T cells from PBMCs. Subset indicated: CD45RA-negative fraction. In DNA, the CDR3 is TGCGCCAGCAGCTTGGGATTTAACCAGGGCGCCTTGATGGTTTCACCCCTCCACTTT. Translation: CASSLGFNQGALMVSPLHF. Drawing the rest from reference TRBV5-1 and TRBJ1-6, the complete variable domain is KAGVTQTPRYLIKTRGQQVTLSCSPISGHRSVSWYQQTPGQGLQFLFEYFSETQRNKGNFPGRFSGRQFSNSRSEMNVSTLELGDSALYLCASSLGFNQGALMVSPLHFGNGTRLTVT.